This T cell receptor (beta chain) emerged from a study of T cell responses to AZD1222 COVID-19 vaccine. Study-wide points: Breadth and depth of Spike-specific TCRs rose after two AZD1222 doses. Distributed over spike, vaccine-associated CD4 TCRs predominated at 160-218 and 743-854. No day 14 peak samples; only post-peak repertoires were characterized.

As for this clone: Antigen: not known.

There are 19 residues in the CDR3. The germline CDR1 and CDR2 sequences are SGDLS and YYNGEE. With 0 bases removed from V and 0 bases from J, the gap between germline ends came to 16 bases. Assay used: immunoSEQ multiplex PCR; TCRdb lists only in-frame clones, some missing. The table shows over 100,000 clones, with just over 90% occurring only once. Sample: peripheral blood, taken 28 days after the second AZD1222 dose. The chain recombines TRBV9 with TRBJ2-6; D tentatively reads TRBD1 or TRBD2 (5 bases each). This receptor was taken from an adult who received the AZD1222 COVID-19 vaccine. Here the CDR3 reads CASSVDPGREVSGANVLTF. CDR3 bases: TGTGCCAGCAGCGTAGATCCGGGGCGCGAGGTCTCTGGGGCCAACGTCCTGACTTTC. Based on the CDR3 plus reference TRBV9 and TRBJ2-6, the full variable domain is DSGVTQTPKHLITATGQRVTLRCSPRSGDLSVYWYQQSLDQGLQFLIQYYNGEERAKGNILERFSAQQFPDLHSELNLSSLELGDSALYFCASSVDPGREVSGANVLTFGAGSRLTVL.